The T cell receptor (beta chain) under discussion was sequenced for a study of human T cells and chemical hapten exposure. Turning to the study itself: Doses of diphenylcyclopropenone went to the patients' scalps weekly throughout the approximately 22-week study.

One entry per CDR3 protein results from TCRdb running MiXCR on the RACE reads. The sample yields about 76,000 distinct CDR3 sequences, 13% seen once. Many counts were recorded for this clonotype. Time point defined: patch test 3, about 24 weeks after DPC sensitization. The treatment denotes: therapeutic diphenylcyclopropenone sensitization with weekly scalp DPC. Every donor had alopecia and was 18 to 70 years old; all were suitable for DPC. V lost 6 bases and J lost 6, with 8 bases in between. This CDR3 comprises 12 residues. Germline CDR1 SNHLY, CDR2 FYNNEI. The specimen was whole blood, collected in connection with sensitization to the hapten diphenylcyclopropenone (DPC). This TCR was sampled from a woman aged 45-60 years with alopecia areata. Some clones in this sample may be carry-over from other donors' samples. V is TRBV2 and J is TRBJ1-4; D is undetermined. In DNA, the CDR3 is TGTGCCAGCAGGACGGGGTATGAAAAACTGTTTTTT. Its protein product is CASRTGYEKLFF.